Below are 21 T cell receptor beta chains sequenced from a single sample in a study of cytomegalovirus exposure and HLA in healthy donors. PCR involved 60 Vbeta and 13 Jbeta primers. Sequenced by immunoSEQ multiplex PCR; TCRdb stores in-frame clones only, minus some. The sample lists fewer than 200,000 clones, around 82% occurring once. Sequenced: PBMCs. These receptors originate from a young man in good health and CMV-seronegative.

This chain joins TRBV30 and TRBJ2-5, with a weak D call TRBD2 (5 bases). This CDR3 is 13 amino acids long. Germline V gene data show CDR1 as GTSNPN and CDR2 as SVGIG (reference sequence). With 0 bases removed from V and 5 bases from J, the gap between germline ends came to 10 bases. The CDR3 bases are TGTGCCTGGAGTGTAAGGGAGACTGAGACCCAGTACTTC. Protein sequence: CAWSVRETETQYF.

This chain uses TRBV27 with TRBJ2-6, with TRBD1 identical over 7 bases. V lost 7 bases to trimming and J lost 0 bases; unmatched junction nucleotides: 9. The CDR3 runs 17 residues. Germline assignment: CDR1 MNHEY and CDR2 SMNVEV (reference sequence). Here the CDR3 reads CASTTGTVPSGANVLTF. Written as DNA, the CDR3 is TGTGCCAGCACCACCGGGACAGTTCCCTCTGGGGCCAACGTCCTGACTTTC.

The count of this clone is one. The chain links TRBV6-1 to TRBJ2-7, with 7 bases fitting TRBD1. The CDR3 extends over 15 amino acids. Per germline, CDR1 MNHNS and CDR2 SASEGT. V dropped 4 bases and J dropped 3; count of bases not matched to a gene: 9. CDR3 nucleotide sequence: TGTGCCAGCAGTGTTAGCCCGGGACAGATCTACGAGCAGTACTTC. This sequence encodes CASSVSPGQIYEQYF.

The V and J genes are TRBV7-9 and TRBJ2-1; D remains unclear. Trimming shortened V by 1 base and J by 0 bases, and 10 bases separated the two germline ends. CDR1 SEHNR and CDR2 FQNEAQ come from the germline V gene (reference sequence). The CDR3 runs 16 residues. In nucleotides, the CDR3 is TGTGCCAGCAGCTTAGGAGGTTCCTACTCCTACAATGAGCAGTTCTTC. Its translation is CASSLGGSYSYNEQFF.

The V call is TRBV11-2, the J call TRBJ2-1; no clear D gene. The CDR3 has 15 residues. V gave up 5 bases and J gave up 6 bases, with 17 bases separating them. Germline values: CDR1 SGHAT, CDR2 FQNNGV. CDR3 sequence: CASSPAARKGNEQFF. In nucleotides, the CDR3 is TGTGCCAGCAGCCCGGCGGCGCGTAAAGGCAATGAGCAGTTCTTC.

This sequence joins TRBV9 and TRBJ2-7; 9 bases map to TRBD2. Germline CDR1 is SGDLS and CDR2 is YYNGEE. The CDR3 has 16 amino acids. Trimming at V came to 0 bases and at J to 6 bases, leaving 10 bases not matched to a gene. The CDR3 nucleotides read TGTGCCAGCAGCGTAGGGGCTAGCGGGACCCTCGGCGAGCAGTACTTC. This codes for CASSVGASGTLGEQYF.

J is TRBJ2-5 and V is TRBV2, with TRBD1 identical over 7 bases. The V gene end was trimmed by 1 base and the J gene end by 2 bases; junction bases not matched to a gene: 4. The CDR3 runs 15 residues. CDR1 is SNHLY, CDR2 FYNNEI, per germline. The CDR3 nucleotides are TGTGCCAGCAGTGAAGGGACAGGAGTACAAGAGACCCAGTACTTC. This codes for CASSEGTGVQETQYF.

The chain combines TRBV5-1 with TRBJ2-1, with D hard to call. This CDR3 comprises 15 residues. Germline values: CDR1 SGHRS, CDR2 YFSETQ. V was trimmed by 4 bases and J by 8 bases, leaving 19 bases between them. CDR3 DNA sequence: TGCGCCAGCAGCCGATCAGACTCTTTGTACGATGAGCAGTTCTTC. Residues: CASSRSDSLYDEQFF.

A few counts support this clone. DNA for the CDR3: TGTGCCAGCACCGCGGCGCGGGAGGGCCTCTCTACCCCGGGCGAGCAGTACTTC. As protein: CASTAAREGLSTPGEQYF. The chain joins TRBV7-8 to TRBJ2-7; 9 nucleotides line up with TRBD2. In germline, CDR1 is SGHVS, CDR2 FQNEAQ. Trimming cost V 7 bases and J 6 bases; bases outside gene matches: 22. This CDR3 has 18 residues.

The V gene is TRBV10-3, the J gene TRBJ2-1; 13 positions match TRBD2. CDR3 size: 12 residues. The ends lost 10 bases at V and 9 bases at J; junction bases unmatched: 3. CDR1 and CDR2 (germline): ENHRY, SYGVKD. The CDR3 DNA reads as TGTGCCACGACTAGCGGGAGGCCTGAGCAGTTCTTC. Encoded protein: CATTSGRPEQFF.

This clone has only a few counts. The rearrangement joins TRBV7-9 to TRBJ2-5; 7 positions match TRBD1. The V gene end was trimmed by 5 bases and the J gene end by 4 bases; junction bases not matched to a gene: 4. There are 13 residues in the CDR3. CDR1 and CDR2 (germline): SEHNR, FQNEAQ (reference sequence). CDR3 sequence (DNA): TGTGCCAGCAGCCTGACAGGGACAGAGACCCAGTACTTC. Translated: CASSLTGTETQYF.

This clone was observed a handful of times. V is TRBV18 and J is TRBJ2-2; D uncertain. The CDR3 runs 15 residues. With 4 bases removed from V and 12 bases from J, the gap between germline ends came to 21 bases. Per the germline V gene, CDR1 is KGHSH and CDR2 is LQKENI. CDR3 region: CASSLSLGGLGKLFF. CDR3 sequence (DNA): TGTGCCAGCTCACTCTCCCTAGGCGGCCTCGGCAAGCTGTTTTTT.

This sequence joins TRBV2 and TRBJ1-2; no definite D call. V lost 5 bases and J 7 bases, leaving 17 bases between the germline ends. Germline lookup yields CDR1 SNHLY and CDR2 FYNNEI. The CDR3 consists of 14 residues. CDR3 sequence (DNA): TGTGCCAGCAGTTATCAGGAATATCTCGGTGGCTACACCTTC. Its protein product is CASSYQEYLGGYTF.

The rearrangement uses TRBV5-1 and TRBJ2-1; 14 nucleotides align to TRBD2. Per the germline V gene, CDR1 is SGHRS and CDR2 is YFSETQ. The V gene end was trimmed by 0 bases and the J gene end by 11 bases; junction bases not matched to a gene: 1. This CDR3 has 14 amino acids. This CDR3 is CASSLGLAGGQQFF. The CDR3 DNA sequence: TGCGCCAGCAGCTTGGGACTAGCGGGGGGGCAGCAGTTCTTC. The full variable domain, in which reference TRBV5-1 and TRBJ2-1 provide the parts outside the CDR3, is KAGVTQTPRYLIKTRGQQVTLSCSPISGHRSVSWYQQTPGQGLQFLFEYFSETQRNKGNFPGRFSGRQFSNSRSEMNVSTLELGDSALYLCASSLGLAGGQQFFGPGTRLTVL.

This sequence joins TRBV5-8 and TRBJ2-5, with D possibly matching TRBD1 (5 bases). TRBJ2-7 explains the end of the DNA better; the J call may be wrong. The CDR3 is made up of 14 amino acids. Germline CDR1 SGHTS, CDR2 YDEGEE. The CDR3, as DNA: TGTGCCAGCAGGAAATCGGACACCACCTACGAGCAGTACTTC. Its protein product is CASRKSDTTYEQYF.

V gene TRBV11-3 combines with J gene TRBJ2-5; TRBD2 aligns across 9 bases. The CDR3 spans 14 residues. Germline V CDR1 and CDR2: SGHNT, YENEEA. With V trimmed by 5 bases and J by 4 bases, 5 bases remained unmatched. The CDR3 nucleotides read TGTGCCAGCAGCCGCGGGAGGGCCGGAGAGACCCAGTACTTC. Translation gives CASSRGRAGETQYF. Using reference TRBV11-3 and TRBJ2-5 for the parts outside the CDR3, the full variable domain is EAGVVQSPRYKIIEKKQPVAFWCNPISGHNTLYWYLQNLGQGPELLIRYENEEAVDDSQLPKDRFSAERLKGVDSTLKIQPAELGDSAVYLCASSRGRAGETQYFGPGTRLLVL.

V gene TRBV28 combines with J gene TRBJ2-1; the D is unclear. In germline, CDR1 is MDHEN, CDR2 SYDVKM. CDR3 size: 15 residues. V was cut by 3 bases and J by 6 bases, with 15 bases left in between. CDR3: CASSFSPHSTNEQFF. The CDR3 region has the DNA TGTGCCAGCAGTTTCTCGCCCCACAGCACCAATGAGCAGTTCTTC.

DNA for the CDR3: TGTGCCAGCAGCCAAGTAACAAACGGGGTCACTGAAGCTTTCTTT. Translation: CASSQVTNGVTEAFF. V usage is TRBV4-2 and J usage is TRBJ1-1; D gene unclear. The CDR3 sequence is 15 residues long. The germline gives CDR1 LGHNA, CDR2 YNFKEQ. V lost 1 base, J lost 4 bases, and 13 bases lay in between.

This chain joins TRBV15 and TRBJ2-1; 7 bases line up with TRBD2. The CDR3 sequence is 15 residues long. Trimming took 5 bases from V and 4 from J; bases not matched to a gene: 8. Germline loops: CDR1 LNHNV, CDR2 YYDKDF (reference sequence). The CDR3 coding sequence is TGTGCCACCAGCTATCGACTAGCTGGATACAATGAGCAGTTCTTC. This encodes CATSYRLAGYNEQFF.

The chain joins TRBV5-1 to TRBJ2-7, with TRBD2 identical over 14 bases. The CDR3 spans 15 residues. With 4 bases clipped from V and 2 bases from J, the junction kept 2 bases outside the gene matches. Germline CDR1 reads SGHRS; CDR2 reads YFSETQ. The CDR3 sequence: CASSPTSGGAYEQYF. CDR3 DNA sequence: TGCGCCAGCAGCCCGACTAGCGGGGGGGCCTACGAGCAGTACTTC.

The chain uses TRBV19 and TRBJ2-6; the D is unclear. V dropped 3 bases and J dropped 2 bases, with 11 bases sitting between them. Per germline, CDR1 LNHDA and CDR2 SQIVND (reference sequence). The CDR3 has 16 residues. The CDR3 loop is CASSIGPGPGANVLTF. The CDR3 DNA sequence: TGTGCCAGTAGTATCGGTCCAGGCCCTGGGGCCAACGTCCTGACTTTC.